The present T cell receptor (beta chain) was sequenced within a study of Tregs in tolerant kidney transplant recipients. General observations from the study: Tolerant patients' donor-specific Tregs expanded beyond overall Tregs, suggesting antigen-driven growth.

Recipients received nonmyeloablative bone marrow transplants from related graft donors, with transient mixed chimerism. TCRdb keeps only in-frame clones here, not all; method: immunoSEQ multiplex PCR. Of roughly 54,000 clones listed, roughly nine tenths were seen once; the top ten hold around 15%. For this clone: Its specificity is not known.

The sample here was CD8+ T cells from blood (PBMCs), taken 12 months after the transplant. The sequence came from a human patient who received a combined kidney and bone marrow transplant. Some T cells may be supplied by the graft donor.

CDR3 in amino acids: CASSLTRDEQYF. As DNA, the CDR3 is TGTGCCAGCAGCCTAACTAGAGACGAGCAGTACTTC. The rearrangement links TRBV13 to TRBJ2-7, with D possibly being TRBD2 (5 bases). V was pared by 5 bases and J by 5 bases, with 10 bases between. CDR3 length equals 12 residues. The germline gives CDR1 PRHDT, CDR2 FYEKMQ (reference sequence).